The rows below give T cell receptor beta chains drawn from one sample of a study of T cell repertoires in cytomegalovirus infection. TCRdb redid the calling of the reads with MiXCR, one entry per CDR3 protein. The data show just under 500,000 distinct CDR3 sequences, roughly 34% seen once. Their specific antigens are unknown. The input for sequencing was cultured PBMCs, taken from culture after CMV antigen stimulation. The source of these receptors is a human donor in good health (CMV status not recorded). Some clones in this sample may be carry-over from other donors' samples. Each CDR3 is given with its conserved first and last residue. D genes are given only for firm matches. Not all rows give a size; the values are once, few, many and, for expanded clones, a class.

J gene: TRBJ2-1; clone size: many; D gene: NA; V gene: TRBV7-2; CDR3 protein: CASSFYISNEQFF; CDR3 DNA: TGTGCCAGCAGCTTTTATATATCCAATGAGCAGTTCTTC
J gene: TRBJ2-3; clone size: NA; D gene: TRBD1; V gene: TRBV6-2/TRBV6-3; CDR3 protein: CASSYDERDRGRRLSDTQYF; CDR3 DNA: TGTGCCAGCAGTTACGATGAACGGGACAGGGGGCGCCGATTATCAGATACGCAGTATTTT
J gene: TRBJ2-1; clone size: once; D gene: TRBD1; V gene: TRBV10-3; CDR3 protein: CAISPTTGGSYNEQFF; CDR3 DNA: TGTGCCATCAGCCCTACGACAGGGGGCTCCTACAATGAGCAGTTCTTC
J gene: TRBJ1-2; clone size: NA; D gene: TRBD1; V gene: TRBV4-1; CDR3 protein: CASSHQTGANYGYNF; CDR3 DNA: TGCGCCAGCAGCCATCAAACAGGGGCTAACTATGGCTACAACTTC
J gene: TRBJ2-5; clone size: NA; D gene: NA; V gene: TRBV10-2; CDR3 protein: CASSDPTGGRETQYF; CDR3 DNA: TGCGCCAGCAGTGACCCCACGGGCGGCAGAGAGACCCAGTACTTC
J gene: TRBJ1-1; clone size: few; D gene: TRBD1; V gene: TRBV6-2/TRBV6-3; CDR3 protein: CASSRRTGSSEAFF; CDR3 DNA: TGTGCCAGCAGCCGTCGGACAGGCTCCTCTGAAGCTTTCTTT
J gene: TRBJ1-5; clone size: NA; D gene: NA; V gene: TRBV15; CDR3 protein: CATSREGRSNQPQHF; CDR3 DNA: TGTGCCACCAGCAGAGAAGGACGGAGCAATCAGCCCCAGCATTTT
J gene: TRBJ2-7; clone size: few; D gene: NA; V gene: TRBV27; CDR3 protein: CASSFWRDEVQYF; CDR3 DNA: TGTGCCAGCAGTTTTTGGAGAGACGAGGTGCAGTACTTC
J gene: TRBJ2-7; clone size: few; D gene: NA; V gene: TRBV28; CDR3 protein: CASSPPGTYQGEQYF; CDR3 DNA: TGTGCCAGCAGTCCCCCCGGGACATACCAGGGCGAGCAGTACTTC
J gene: TRBJ2-3; clone size: NA; D gene: TRBD2; V gene: TRBV19; CDR3 protein: CATFSGLAGTDTQYF; CDR3 DNA: TGTGCCACCTTTTCCGGACTAGCGGGTACAGATACGCAGTATTTT
J gene: TRBJ2-1; clone size: NA; D gene: TRBD2; V gene: TRBV7-6; CDR3 protein: CASNLAGHDSYNEQFF; CDR3 DNA: TGTGCCAGCAATCTAGCGGGGCACGACTCCTACAATGAGCAGTTCTTC
J gene: TRBJ2-7; clone size: NA; D gene: TRBD2; V gene: TRBV7-2; CDR3 protein: CASSLSGLAAYEQYF; CDR3 DNA: TGTGCCAGCAGCTTATCAGGACTAGCTGCCTACGAGCAGTACTTC
J gene: TRBJ2-7; clone size: NA; D gene: NA; V gene: TRBV28; CDR3 protein: CASSLDDLEYF; CDR3 DNA: TGTGCCAGCAGTTTAGACGACCTGGAGTACTTC
J gene: TRBJ2-3; clone size: NA; D gene: TRBD2; V gene: TRBV6-5; CDR3 protein: CASTGRAGDTQYF; CDR3 DNA: TGTGCCAGCACCGGGAGGGCCGGAGATACGCAGTATTTT
J gene: TRBJ2-6; clone size: few; D gene: NA; V gene: TRBV19; CDR3 protein: CASSIVAGDVSGANVLTF; CDR3 DNA: TGTGCCAGTAGTATCGTGGCAGGGGATGTATCTGGGGCCAACGTCCTGACTTTC
J gene: TRBJ2-7; clone size: NA; D gene: NA; V gene: TRBV7-6; CDR3 protein: CASSRDARNEQYF; CDR3 DNA: TGTGCCAGCAGCCGGGACGCACGGAACGAGCAGTACTTC
J gene: TRBJ2-3; clone size: NA; D gene: TRBD1; V gene: TRBV7-2; CDR3 protein: CASSLRQGRADTQYF; CDR3 DNA: TGTGCCAGCAGCCTTCGACAGGGAAGGGCAGATACGCAGTATTTT
J gene: TRBJ2-1; clone size: NA; D gene: NA; V gene: TRBV10-3; CDR3 protein: CAISETSVPGEQFF; CDR3 DNA: TGTGCCATCAGTGAGACGAGCGTGCCGGGCGAGCAGTTCTTC
J gene: TRBJ1-4; clone size: many; D gene: NA; V gene: TRBV7-2; CDR3 protein: CASSLEGGYYEKLFF; CDR3 DNA: TGTGCCAGCAGCTTAGAGGGGGGGTATTACGAAAAACTGTTTTTT
J gene: TRBJ1-3; clone size: NA; D gene: NA; V gene: TRBV7-9; CDR3 protein: CASSWVHRISGNTIYF; CDR3 DNA: TGTGCCAGCAGCTGGGTACACAGGATCTCTGGAAACACCATATATTTT
J gene: TRBJ2-7; clone size: few; D gene: NA; V gene: TRBV12-3/TRBV12-4; CDR3 protein: CASSGLPGPTSYEQYF; CDR3 DNA: TGTGCCAGCAGTGGACTACCGGGACCCACCTCCTACGAGCAGTACTTC
J gene: TRBJ1-4; clone size: NA; D gene: NA; V gene: TRBV7-2; CDR3 protein: CASSGGVGEKLFF; CDR3 DNA: TGTGCCAGCAGTGGAGGGGTGGGTGAAAAACTGTTTTTT